This record looks at one T cell receptor (beta chain) sequence and its context. The entry originates in a study of radiation and T cells in renal cell carcinoma. The repertoire was sequenced with immunoSEQ multiplex PCR; TCRdb's copy has only in-frame clones and lacks some. The sample lists 150,000 or so clones, roughly 83% seen once, with around 21% in the top ten. V lost 1 base, J lost 0 bases, and 7 bases lay in between. The CDR3 consists of 16 residues. CDR1 is SGHTA and CDR2 is FQGNSA in the germline V gene. Time point noted: baseline pretreatment blood. Documented treatment: 15 Gy SBRT to primary tumor, nephrectomy 4 weeks later.

The rearrangement links TRBV7-2 to TRBJ2-6; a possible D gene is TRBD2 (5 bases). The material sequenced was blood, taken from a patient whose treatment included radiotherapy and nephrectomy. This sequence was found in a woman in her 50s with renal cell carcinoma. CDR3 protein: CASSLVAGSGANVLTF. The CDR3 DNA sequence: TGTGCCAGCAGCTTAGTGGCGGGCTCTGGGGCCAACGTCCTGACTTTC.